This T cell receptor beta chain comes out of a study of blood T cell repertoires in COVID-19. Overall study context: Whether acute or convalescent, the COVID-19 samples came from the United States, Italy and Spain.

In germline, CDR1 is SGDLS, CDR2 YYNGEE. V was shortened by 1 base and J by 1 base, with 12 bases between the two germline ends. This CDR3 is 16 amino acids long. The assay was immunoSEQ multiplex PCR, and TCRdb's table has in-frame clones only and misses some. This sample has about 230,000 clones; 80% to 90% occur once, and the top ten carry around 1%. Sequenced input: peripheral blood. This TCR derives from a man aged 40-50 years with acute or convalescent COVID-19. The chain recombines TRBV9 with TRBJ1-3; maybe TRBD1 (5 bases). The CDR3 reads CASSVLSGWSGNTIYF. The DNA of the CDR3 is TGTGCCAGCAGCGTATTATCAGGGTGGTCTGGAAACACCATATATTTT.